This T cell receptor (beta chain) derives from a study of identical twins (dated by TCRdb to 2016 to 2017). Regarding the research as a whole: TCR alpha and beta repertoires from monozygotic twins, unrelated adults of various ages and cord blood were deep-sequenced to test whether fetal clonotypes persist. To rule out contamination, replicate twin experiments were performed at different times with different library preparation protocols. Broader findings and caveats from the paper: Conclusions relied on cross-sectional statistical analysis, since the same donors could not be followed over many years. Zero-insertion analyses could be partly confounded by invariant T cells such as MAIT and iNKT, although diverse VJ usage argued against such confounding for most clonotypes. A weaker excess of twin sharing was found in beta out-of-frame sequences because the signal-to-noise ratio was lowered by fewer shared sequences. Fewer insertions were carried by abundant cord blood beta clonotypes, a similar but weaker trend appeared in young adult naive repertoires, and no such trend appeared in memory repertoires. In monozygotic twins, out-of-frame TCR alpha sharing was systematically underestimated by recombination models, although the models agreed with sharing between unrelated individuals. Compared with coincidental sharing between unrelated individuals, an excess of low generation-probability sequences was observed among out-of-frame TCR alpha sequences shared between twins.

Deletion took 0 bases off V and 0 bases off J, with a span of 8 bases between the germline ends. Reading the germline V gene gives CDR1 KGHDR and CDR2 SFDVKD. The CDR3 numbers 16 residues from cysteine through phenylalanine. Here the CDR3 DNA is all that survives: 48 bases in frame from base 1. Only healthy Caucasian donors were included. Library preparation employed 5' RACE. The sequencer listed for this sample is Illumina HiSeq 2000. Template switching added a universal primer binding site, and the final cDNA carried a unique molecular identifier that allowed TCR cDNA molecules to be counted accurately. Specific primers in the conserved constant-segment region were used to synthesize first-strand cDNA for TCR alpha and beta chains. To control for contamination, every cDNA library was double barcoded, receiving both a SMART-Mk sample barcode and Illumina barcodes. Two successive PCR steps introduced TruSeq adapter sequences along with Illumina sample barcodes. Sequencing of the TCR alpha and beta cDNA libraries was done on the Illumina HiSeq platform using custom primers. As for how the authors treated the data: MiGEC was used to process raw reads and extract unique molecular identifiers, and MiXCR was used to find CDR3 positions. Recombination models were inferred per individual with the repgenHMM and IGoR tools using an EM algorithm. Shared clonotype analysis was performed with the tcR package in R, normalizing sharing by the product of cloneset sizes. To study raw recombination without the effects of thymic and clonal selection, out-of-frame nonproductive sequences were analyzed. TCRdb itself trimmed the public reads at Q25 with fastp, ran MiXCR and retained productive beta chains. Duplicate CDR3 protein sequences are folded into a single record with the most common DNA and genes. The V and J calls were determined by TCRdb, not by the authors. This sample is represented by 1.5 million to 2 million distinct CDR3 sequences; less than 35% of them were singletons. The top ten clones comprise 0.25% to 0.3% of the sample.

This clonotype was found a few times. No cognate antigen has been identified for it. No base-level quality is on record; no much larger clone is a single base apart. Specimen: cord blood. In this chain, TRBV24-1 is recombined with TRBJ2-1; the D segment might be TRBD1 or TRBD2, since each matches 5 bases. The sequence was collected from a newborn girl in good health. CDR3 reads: CATSDLPGTSYNEQFF. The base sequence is TGTGCCACCAGTGATTTGCCCGGGACCTCCTACAATGAGCAGTTCTTC.